This TCR beta chain comes out of a study of T cell responses to AZD1222 COVID-19 vaccine (dated by TCRdb to the early 2020s). For the wider study: AZD1222 recipients whose second dose came at about 4 weeks and those whose second dose came at about 12 weeks were combined into one group, since spike-specific TCR depth and breadth did not differ between the two schedules. Trial participants were enrolled by age into subgroups of 18-55, 56-69 and 70-plus years, and 148, 28 and 57 TCR-sequenced participants, respectively, were included in these subgroups. TCR sequencing covered more than 230 trial participants: some 210 given two doses of AZD1222 and about 26 given two doses of MenACWY control vaccine.

The CDR3 regions of human TCRbeta chains were analyzed by immunosequencing. Concerning the study's data processing: Repertoire TCRs were matched against a reference library of SARS-CoV-2-specific TCRs generated with the MIRA antigen-specificity platform. Breadth was defined as the fraction of unique TCRs that were SARS-CoV-2-associated. Depth was defined as the fraction of total T cells that were SARS-CoV-2-associated. Using the MIRA data, every spike-specific TCR was mapped to the spike region that the TCR reacted to and assigned to either a CD4 or a CD8 class. Log10-transformed breadth and depth values were compared by one-way ANOVA with Sidak's multiple comparisons tests. Entries here come from immuneACCESS through TCRdb and include only in-frame sequences with V and J called. Some clones fail to appear in such tables; in the studies checked, an unresolved V gene covers under half of the shortfall, and the cause of the remainder is unknown. The V and J calls and the clone size are those of that table, but D and trimming were determined from the DNA. For this sample there are about 99,000 clones; 90% appear just once. Around 4.8% of the sample is taken by the ten largest.

What the authors observed across the whole study: Conclusions about previously exposed vaccinees were limited because only six AZD1222 recipients were SARS-CoV-2 seropositive at baseline. Because no samples from the day 14 peak response were available, repertoires could be characterized only after the peak T cell response. Most participants were white British and females outnumbered males, and the authors suggested that clonal diversity may have been underestimated. The whole spike protein was spanned by vaccine-associated CD4 TCRs, and dominant responses were seen in regions 160-218 and 743-854. Nearly half of unique spike-specific TCRs reportedly recognized epitopes outside regions mutated in the B.1.351 and B.1.1.7 variants. In the small 56-69-year group, the increase in depth fell short of significance, most likely because of low power. After two AZD1222 doses, both the breadth and the depth of spike-specific TCRs were significantly higher than at day 0 and than in MenACWY recipients.

Turning to this clone: There is no known antigen for this receptor. Qualities for individual bases were not recorded, and no much larger clone is one base off.

The junction carries 22 bases between V and J, which are trimmed by 7 bases and 0 bases respectively. CDR1 MGHRA and CDR2 YSYEKL are derived from the germline V gene. There are 19 amino acids in the CDR3, from cysteine to phenylalanine inclusive. Of the read, only the CDR3 DNA is kept; its 57 bases are in frame from base 1. What the time point label conveys for this sample: baseline before first vaccination. Vaccinee samples came from UK trials COV001 and COV002, including a single-blind randomized controlled phase 2/3 trial of AZD1222 (ChAdOx1 nCoV-19) in healthy adults. Trial participant PBMC samples were collected at day 0 and day 28 after the second dose for TCRbeta chain sequencing.

The input for sequencing was peripheral blood, taken on day 0 of AZD1222 vaccination. This TCR was sampled from an adult in good health. The sequence joins TRBV4-1 to TRBJ1-6; a tentative D match to TRBD1 spans 6 bases. For the CDR3, the sequence is CASNTNLDRESSYNSPLHF. The DNA sequence follows: TGCGCCAGCAACACCAATTTGGACAGAGAAAGCTCCTATAATTCACCCCTCCACTTT.